This T cell receptor (beta chain) was identified in a study of vaccination and CD4 T cells after COVID-19. Treatment meaning: roughly 10-day PBMC culture with coronavirus spike peptide pools or control peptides (ViraFEST assay). Peptide pools at roughly 10 ug/ml and IL-2 at 10 IU/ml were added to cultures of a few million PBMCs per well. Cultured CD4+ T cells had their DNA profiled by the Oncomine TCR Beta short-read assay. Each CDR3 protein gets one entry after TCRdb re-called the PCR reads with MiXCR. The profile shows over 9,500 distinct CDR3 sequences, approximately 53% of them singletons. Points on this clonotype: The antigen remains unidentified.

The CDR3 covers 12 residues. Trimming took 3 bases from V and 0 from J, leaving 0 bases between them. Per germline, CDR1 MDHEN and CDR2 SYDVKM. The sequence came from a human donor who had recovered from COVID-19. This chain connects TRBV28 to TRBJ1-3, with D unresolved. The sequenced sample was CD4+ T cells from blood, cultured in vitro. In DNA form, the CDR3 reads TGTGCCAGCAGTTTCTCTGGAAACACCATATATTTT. The encoded protein is CASSFSGNTIYF.